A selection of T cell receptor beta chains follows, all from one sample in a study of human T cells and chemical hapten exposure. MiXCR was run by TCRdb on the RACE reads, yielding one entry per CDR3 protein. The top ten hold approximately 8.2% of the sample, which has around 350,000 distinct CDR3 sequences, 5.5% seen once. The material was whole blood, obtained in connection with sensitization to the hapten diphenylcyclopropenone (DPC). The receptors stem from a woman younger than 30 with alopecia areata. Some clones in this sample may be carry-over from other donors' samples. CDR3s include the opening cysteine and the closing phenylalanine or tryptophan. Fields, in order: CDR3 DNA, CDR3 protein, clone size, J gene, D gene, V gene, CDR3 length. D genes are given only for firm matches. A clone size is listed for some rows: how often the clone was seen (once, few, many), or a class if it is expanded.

cdr3_nt: TGTGCCAGCAGTAGGAAGGGACAGGGGACCCAAGAGACCCAGTACTTC; cdr3_aa: CASSRKGQGTQETQYF; clone_size: many; j_call: TRBJ2-5; d_call: TRBD1; v_call: TRBV6-5; cdr3_length: 16
cdr3_nt: TGTGCCAGCAGTTACCGTACAGGAGGCGAGCAGTACTTC; cdr3_aa: CASSYRTGGEQYF; clone_size: few; j_call: TRBJ2-7; d_call: -; v_call: TRBV6-5; cdr3_length: 13
cdr3_nt: TGTGCCAGCAGCTCCCCCTCACTAGCGGGGTTAACAGATACGCAGTATTTT; cdr3_aa: CASSSPSLAGLTDTQYF; clone_size: many; j_call: TRBJ2-3; d_call: TRBD2; v_call: TRBV11-2; cdr3_length: 17
cdr3_nt: TGTGCCAGCAGCTGGACTAGCGGGGGGGCGGGCACAGATACGCAGTATTTT; cdr3_aa: CASSWTSGGAGTDTQYF; clone_size: few; j_call: TRBJ2-3; d_call: TRBD2; v_call: TRBV7-2; cdr3_length: 17
cdr3_nt: TGTGCCAGCAGCTTAGTGGCCAGATGGGACTCCTATAATTCACCCCTCCACTTT; cdr3_aa: CASSLVARWDSYNSPLHF; clone_size: few; j_call: TRBJ1-6; d_call: -; v_call: TRBV7-2; cdr3_length: 18
cdr3_nt: TGTGCCAGCAGTTACCCAAAGGGGTCCCACACTGAAGCTTTCTTT; cdr3_aa: CASSYPKGSHTEAFF; clone_size: few; j_call: TRBJ1-1; d_call: -; v_call: TRBV6-5; cdr3_length: 15
cdr3_nt: TGTGCCAGCAGCACTCATTCCGGGGAGCTGTTTTTT; cdr3_aa: CASSTHSGELFF; clone_size: -; j_call: TRBJ2-2; d_call: -; v_call: TRBV7-6; cdr3_length: 12
cdr3_nt: TGTGCCAGCAGTTTAGCGAAAAAGTTTTCAGATACGCAGTATTTT; cdr3_aa: CASSLAKKFSDTQYF; clone_size: many; j_call: TRBJ2-3; d_call: -; v_call: TRBV12-3/TRBV12-4; cdr3_length: 15
cdr3_nt: TGTGCCAGCAGTTCCTACCATCAGGGCGTTACTTCCCACGAGCAGTACTTC; cdr3_aa: CASSSYHQGVTSHEQYF; clone_size: once; j_call: TRBJ2-7; d_call: -; v_call: TRBV6-2/TRBV6-3; cdr3_length: 17
cdr3_nt: TGTGCCAGCAGCTTCGCCTCCTACGAGCAGTACTTC; cdr3_aa: CASSFASYEQYF; clone_size: many; j_call: TRBJ2-7; d_call: -; v_call: TRBV28; cdr3_length: 12
cdr3_nt: TGTGCCAGCAGCTTAAGGGACAGCGCACTTAGCAATCAGCCCCAGCATTTT; cdr3_aa: CASSLRDSALSNQPQHF; clone_size: few; j_call: TRBJ1-5; d_call: TRBD1; v_call: TRBV7-2; cdr3_length: 17
cdr3_nt: TGTGCCAGCAGCTTAGTGACGATGCCGAACAATGAGCAGTTCTTC; cdr3_aa: CASSLVTMPNNEQFF; clone_size: few; j_call: TRBJ2-1; d_call: -; v_call: TRBV7-2; cdr3_length: 15
cdr3_nt: TGTGCCATCTCTTCGGGCCCGGAGCTGTTTTTT; cdr3_aa: CAISSGPELFF; clone_size: few; j_call: TRBJ2-2; d_call: -; v_call: TRBV6-2/TRBV6-3; cdr3_length: 11
cdr3_nt: TGTGCCAGCAGCTTAGGGCTAGCGGGGGAGAGCACAGATACGCAGTATTTT; cdr3_aa: CASSLGLAGESTDTQYF; clone_size: -; j_call: TRBJ2-3; d_call: TRBD2; v_call: TRBV7-2; cdr3_length: 17
cdr3_nt: TGTGCCAGCAGTGAATCTGGAGGGGAATCAGATACGCAGTATTTT; cdr3_aa: CASSESGGESDTQYF; clone_size: many; j_call: TRBJ2-3; d_call: -; v_call: TRBV6-4; cdr3_length: 15
cdr3_nt: TGTGCCAGCAACGCCGGGAGCACAGATACGCAGTATTTT; cdr3_aa: CASNAGSTDTQYF; clone_size: many; j_call: TRBJ2-3; d_call: -; v_call: TRBV28; cdr3_length: 13